This T cell receptor (beta chain) was captured by sequencing in a study of blood T cell repertoires in COVID-19. J lost 1 base, V lost 5 bases, and 5 bases had no gene match. This CDR3 is built from 14 residues. Germline V gene data show CDR1 as SGHRS and CDR2 as YFSETQ. The protocol was immunoSEQ multiplex PCR, while the TCRdb copy is restricted to in-frame clones and leaves out a portion. Found here are around 480,000 clones, roughly 88% of them singletons; the top ten hold around 12%. As concerns this clone: This sample also contains other DNA sequences that code for the same CDR3.

The sequence was obtained from a woman between 45 and 65 years old with COVID-19, enrolled during active disease. The source material was peripheral blood. The chain links TRBV5-1 to TRBJ1-1; 7 bases align to TRBD1. The CDR3 loop is CASRLGTENTEAFF. CDR3 nucleotide sequence: TGCGCCAGCAGACTTGGGACAGAGAACACTGAAGCTTTCTTT.